Below, 5 T cell receptor beta chains from the same sample are listed, as sequenced in a study of cytomegalovirus exposure and HLA in healthy donors. This PCR relied on a set of 60 Vbeta primers and 13 Jbeta primers. Using immunoSEQ multiplex PCR, the repertoire was profiled, and TCRdb retains in-frame clones only, with some absent. The data show some 150,000 clones, roughly 63% seen once. Sequencing was done on a sample of PBMCs. The receptor source for this set is a woman in her sixties or seventies in good health and CMV-seropositive.

The gene calls are TRBV7-3 and TRBJ2-3, with D maybe TRBD2 (7 bases). Germline assignment: CDR1 SGHTA and CDR2 FQGTGA. Deletions cut 2 bases from V and 6 bases from J, with 12 bases between. The CDR3 spans 14 residues. The CDR3 DNA follows: TGTGCCAGCAGCTTAGGGGGGGCAGGGGATACGCAGTATTTT. Amino acids: CASSLGGAGDTQYF.

This chain uses TRBV2 with TRBJ2-5; no reliable D call. Per germline, CDR1 SNHLY and CDR2 FYNNEI. The CDR3 consists of 14 residues. V lost 4 bases to trimming and J lost 0 bases, with 9 bases between them. CDR3 region: CASSAFRYQETQYF. In DNA, the CDR3 is TGTGCCAGCAGTGCGTTCAGGTACCAAGAGACCCAGTACTTC.

In its sample, this clone was seen once. The chain joins TRBV5-4 to TRBJ1-2; 8 bases fit TRBD1. CDR1 is SGHNT and CDR2 is YYREEE in the germline V gene (reference sequence). The ends lost 0 bases at V and 6 bases at J; junction bases unmatched: 10. The CDR3 loop spans 16 amino acids. The CDR3 is CASSLEIRDRSHGYTF. The CDR3 DNA reads TGTGCCAGCAGCTTGGAGATCCGGGACAGGTCCCATGGCTACACCTTC.

The chain has TRBV5-1 and TRBJ1-1; TRBD1 aligns across 7 bases. This CDR3 contains 15 residues. Germline assignment: CDR1 SGHRS and CDR2 YFSETQ. After removal of 0 bases from V and 0 bases from J, the junction contained 2 bases not matched to a gene. In nucleotides, the CDR3 is TGCGCCAGCAGCTTGGGGGACAGTATGAACACTGAAGCTTTCTTT. It specifies CASSLGDSMNTEAFF.

This chain links TRBV5-1 with TRBJ2-1; a weak D match, TRBD1 (6 bases). The germline CDR1 and CDR2 sequences are SGHRS and YFSETQ. V was trimmed by 0 bases and J by 6 bases, leaving 10 bases between them. The CDR3 extends over 14 amino acids. Written as DNA, the CDR3 is TGCGCCAGCAGCTTGGAGGGACACTCCAATGAGCAGTTCTTC. This translates into CASSLEGHSNEQFF.